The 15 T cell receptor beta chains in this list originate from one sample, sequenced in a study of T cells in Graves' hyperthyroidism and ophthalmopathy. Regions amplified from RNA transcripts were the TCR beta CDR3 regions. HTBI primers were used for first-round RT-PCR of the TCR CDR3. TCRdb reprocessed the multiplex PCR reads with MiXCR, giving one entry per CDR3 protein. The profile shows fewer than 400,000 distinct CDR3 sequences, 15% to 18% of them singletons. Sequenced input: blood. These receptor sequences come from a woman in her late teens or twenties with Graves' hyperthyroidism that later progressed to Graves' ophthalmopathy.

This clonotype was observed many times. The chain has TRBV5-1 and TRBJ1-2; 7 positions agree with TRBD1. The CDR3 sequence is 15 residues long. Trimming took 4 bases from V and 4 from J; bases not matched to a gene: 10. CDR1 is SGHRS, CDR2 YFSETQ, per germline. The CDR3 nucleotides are TGCGCCAGCAGCCTAAATCCCGGGACAGTCTATGGCTACACCTTC. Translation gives CASSLNPGTVYGYTF.

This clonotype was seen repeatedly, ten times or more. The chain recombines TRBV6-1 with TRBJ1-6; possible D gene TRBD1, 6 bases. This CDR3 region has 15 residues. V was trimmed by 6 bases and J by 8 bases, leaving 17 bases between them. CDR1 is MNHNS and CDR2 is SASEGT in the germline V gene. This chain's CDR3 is CASSRGWGGDSPLHF. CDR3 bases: TGTGCCAGCAGCCGGGGTTGGGGGGGCGATTCACCCCTCCACTTT.

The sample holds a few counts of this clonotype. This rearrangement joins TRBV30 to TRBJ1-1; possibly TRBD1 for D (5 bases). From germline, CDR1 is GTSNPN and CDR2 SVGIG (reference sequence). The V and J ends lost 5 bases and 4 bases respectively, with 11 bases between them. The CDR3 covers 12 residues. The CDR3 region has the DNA TGTGCCTGGGGGGGGGTTAGCACTGAAGCTTTCTTT. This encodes CAWGGVSTEAFF.

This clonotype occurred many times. The DNA of the CDR3 is TGTGCCAGCAGTGAAAGAAGCGGGAGGGCGTTCCTTTACAATGAGCAGTTCTTC. Residues: CASSERSGRAFLYNEQFF. The V and J genes are TRBV6-1 and TRBJ2-1, with 10 bases matching TRBD2. The CDR3 has 18 amino acids. V lost 2 bases to trimming and J lost 4 bases; unmatched junction nucleotides: 11. Germline V gene lookup returns CDR1 MNHNS and CDR2 SASEGT.

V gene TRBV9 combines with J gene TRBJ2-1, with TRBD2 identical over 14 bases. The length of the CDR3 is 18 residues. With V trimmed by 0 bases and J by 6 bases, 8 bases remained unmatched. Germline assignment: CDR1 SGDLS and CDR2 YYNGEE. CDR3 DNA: TGTGCCAGCAGCGTAGGTTCCCCCGGACTAGCGGGAGGCAATGAGCAGTTCTTC. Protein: CASSVGSPGLAGGNEQFF. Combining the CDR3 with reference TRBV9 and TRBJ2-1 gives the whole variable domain DSGVTQTPKHLITATGQRVTLRCSPRSGDLSVYWYQQSLDQGLQFLIQYYNGEERAKGNILERFSAQQFPDLHSELNLSSLELGDSALYFCASSVGSPGLAGGNEQFFGPGTRLTVL.

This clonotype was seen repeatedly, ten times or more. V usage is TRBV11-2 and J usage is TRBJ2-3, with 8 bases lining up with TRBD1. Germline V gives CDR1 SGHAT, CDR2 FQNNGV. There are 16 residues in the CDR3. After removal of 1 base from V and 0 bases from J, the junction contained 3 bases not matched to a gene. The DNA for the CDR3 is TGTGCCAGCAGCTTAGTTCAGGGGGCCAGCACAGATACGCAGTATTTT. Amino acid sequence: CASSLVQGASTDTQYF.

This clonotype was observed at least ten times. Here the CDR3 reads CASSLFRDYLYEQYF. In DNA form, the CDR3 reads TGTGCCAGCAGCTTGTTCCGGGACTACCTCTACGAGCAGTACTTC. This chain connects TRBV5-6 to TRBJ2-7; 7 bases are shared with TRBD2. CDR1 SGHDT and CDR2 YYEEEE come from the germline V gene. With V trimmed by 1 base and J by 3 bases, 7 bases remained unmatched. This CDR3 comprises 15 residues.

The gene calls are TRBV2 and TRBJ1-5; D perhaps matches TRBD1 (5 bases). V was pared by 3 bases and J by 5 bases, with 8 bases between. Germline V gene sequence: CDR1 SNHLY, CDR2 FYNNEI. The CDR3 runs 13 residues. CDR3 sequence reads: CASSEVGDQPQHF. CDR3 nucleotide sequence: TGTGCCAGCAGTGAGGTGGGGGATCAGCCCCAGCATTTT. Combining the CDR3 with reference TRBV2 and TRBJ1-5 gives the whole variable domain EPEVTQTPSHQVTQMGQEVILRCVPISNHLYFYWYRQILGQKVEFLVSFYNNEISEKSEIFDDQFSVERPDGSNFTLKIRSTKLEDSAMYFCASSEVGDQPQHFGDGTRLSIL.

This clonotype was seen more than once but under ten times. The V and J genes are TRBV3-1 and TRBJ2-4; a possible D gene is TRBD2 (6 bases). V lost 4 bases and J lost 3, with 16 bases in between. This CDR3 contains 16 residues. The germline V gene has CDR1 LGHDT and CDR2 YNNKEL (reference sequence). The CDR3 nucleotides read TGTGCCAGCAGCCCCCTGGGGGGTAAGGACAAAAACATTCAGTACTTC. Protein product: CASSPLGGKDKNIQYF.

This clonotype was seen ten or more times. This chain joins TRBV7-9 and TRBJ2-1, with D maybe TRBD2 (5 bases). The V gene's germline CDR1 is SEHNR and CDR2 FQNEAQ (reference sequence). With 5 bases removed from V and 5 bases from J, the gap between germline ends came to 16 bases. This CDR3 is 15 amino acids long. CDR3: CASSPPGAEDNEQFF. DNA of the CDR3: TGTGCCAGCAGCCCCCCCGGAGCGGAAGACAATGAGCAGTTCTTC.

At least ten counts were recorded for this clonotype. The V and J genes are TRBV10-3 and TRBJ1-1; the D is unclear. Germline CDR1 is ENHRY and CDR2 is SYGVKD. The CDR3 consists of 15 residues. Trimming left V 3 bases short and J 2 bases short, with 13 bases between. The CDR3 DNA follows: TGTGCCATCAGTGATTTGGGCGGGTCTAACACTGAAGCTTTCTTT. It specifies CAISDLGGSNTEAFF.

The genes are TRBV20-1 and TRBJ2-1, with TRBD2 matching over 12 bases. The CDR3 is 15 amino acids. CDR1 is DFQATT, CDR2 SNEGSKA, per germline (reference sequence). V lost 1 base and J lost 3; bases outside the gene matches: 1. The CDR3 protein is CSARGLAGVYNEQFF. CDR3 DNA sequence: TGCAGTGCTAGAGGACTAGCGGGGGTCTACAATGAGCAGTTCTTC.

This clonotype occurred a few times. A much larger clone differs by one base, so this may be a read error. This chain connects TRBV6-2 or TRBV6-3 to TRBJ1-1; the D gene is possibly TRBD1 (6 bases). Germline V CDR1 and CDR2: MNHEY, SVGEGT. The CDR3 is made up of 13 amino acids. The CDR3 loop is CVSSYRDGNEAFF. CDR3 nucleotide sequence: TGTGTCAGCAGTTACAGGGACGGCAATGAAGCTTTCTTT.

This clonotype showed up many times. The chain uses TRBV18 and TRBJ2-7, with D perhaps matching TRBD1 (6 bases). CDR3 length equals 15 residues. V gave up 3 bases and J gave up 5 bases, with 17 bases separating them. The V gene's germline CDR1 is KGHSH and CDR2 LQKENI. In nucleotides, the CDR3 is TGTGCCAGCTCACCGGAAGGAACAGGGAGCCACGAGCAGTACTTC. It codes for CASSPEGTGSHEQYF.

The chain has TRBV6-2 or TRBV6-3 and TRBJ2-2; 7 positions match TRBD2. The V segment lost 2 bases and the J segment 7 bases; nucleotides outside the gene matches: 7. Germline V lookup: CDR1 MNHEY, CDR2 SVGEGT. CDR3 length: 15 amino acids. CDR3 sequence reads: CASSYTAGRNGELFF. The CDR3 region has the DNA TGTGCCAGCAGTTACACAGCGGGAAGGAACGGGGAGCTGTTTTTT.